This TCR beta chain is drawn from a study of T cells in localized non-small cell lung cancer. Findings of the study overall: Appearance in adjacent lung was seen for a median roughly 50 of the top 100 tumor clones. Clonality peaked in uninvolved adjacent lung rather than tumor. Higher adjacent-lung clonality was associated with shorter survival. Sequencing, confined to only one tumor region, leaves heterogeneity possible.

On this clone: Its target is not known.

The data were produced by immunoSEQ multiplex PCR, yet TCRdb's version contains in-frame clones alone and is incomplete. The sample holds fewer than 40,000 clones, roughly 87% seen once. This TCR derives from a man aged 40-75 years with stage III lung adenocarcinoma. The sequencing here drew on peripheral blood mononuclear cells, taken before any cancer treatment.

This CDR3 is CASTDLRDNEQFF. CDR3 sequence (DNA): TGTGCCAGCACTGATCTCAGGGACAATGAGCAGTTCTTC. The chain links TRBV11-3 to TRBJ2-1; D is possibly TRBD1 (5 bases). Trimming took off 7 bases at V and 5 bases at J, with 12 bases between the two ends. Germline-derived CDR1 and CDR2 are SGHNT and YENEEA. The CDR3 totals 13 residues. Together with reference TRBV11-3 and TRBJ2-1, the CDR3 gives the full variable domain: EAGVVQSPRYKIIEKKQPVAFWCNPISGHNTLYWYLQNLGQGPELLIRYENEEAVDDSQLPKDRFSAERLKGVDSTLKIQPAELGDSAVYLCASTDLRDNEQFFGPGTRLTVL.